The present TCR beta chain was sequenced within a study of blood T cell repertoires in COVID-19. Original data processing: Amplifying reference gene primers gave estimates of nucleated cell counts. Profiling relied on immunoSEQ multiplex PCR, and the TCRdb table lists in-frame clones only, not all of them. V and J calls and clone size are as listed in that table; D and trimming were resolved from the DNA. The sample records 150,000 to 200,000 clones, 87% being singletons. CDR3 length: 18 residues. Unmatched junction bases numbered 15, after V lost 3 bases and J lost 2 bases. In germline, CDR1 is KGHSH, CDR2 LQKENI.

The sequenced sample was peripheral blood. The receptor comes from a woman in her 70s with COVID-19, enrolled during active disease. The chain combines TRBV18 with TRBJ1-2, with TRBD1 matching 7 bases. Here the CDR3 reads CASSPPPGGVGGNYGYTF. For the CDR3, the DNA is TGTGCCAGCTCACCCCCGCCAGGGGGTGTAGGTGGAAACTATGGCTACACCTTC.